This T cell receptor (beta chain) was found in a study of blood T cell repertoires in COVID-19. The table came from immunoSEQ multiplex PCR; TCRdb's copy has only in-frame clones and leaves some out. The table lists 100,000 to 150,000 clones, over 75% of them singletons, with 5% to 8% in the top ten. CDR3 length: 12 amino acids. CDR1 and CDR2 from the germline V gene are SGHTA and FQGNSA. The ends lost 4 bases at V and 8 bases at J; junction bases unmatched: 5. Sequences were obtained from peripheral blood. This chain connects TRBV7-2 to TRBJ2-7; 7 bases agree with TRBD2. The receptor was isolated from a man at least 80 years old with active or convalescent COVID-19. As DNA, the CDR3 is TGTGCCAGCAGCTCCGACAGCGGGAAGCAGTACTTC. It specifies CASSSDSGKQYF.